The 12 T cell receptor beta chains listed next were all sequenced from one sample in a study of CD8+ T cells in alopecia areata. The sample's treatment: oral pan-JAK inhibitor, 5-10 mg twice daily. RNA was isolated and reverse transcribed to cDNA, the sequencing template. The table came from immunoSEQ multiplex PCR; TCRdb's copy has only in-frame clones and leaves some out. In the table there are around 150,000 clones, roughly four fifths of which are singletons. The sample in question was CD8+ T cells sorted from blood, obtained at week 4, from a patient treated with tofacitinib. Receptor source: a human donor with alopecia areata.

The rearrangement links TRBV7-2 to TRBJ2-7; unclear D gene. Trimming pared 4 bases from V and 0 bases from J, leaving 7 bases between. The germline V gene encodes CDR1 SGHTA and CDR2 FQGNSA. CDR3 length: 13 amino acids. CDR3 nucleotides: TGTGCCAGCAGCTCTGCAAGCTCCTACGAGCAGTACTTC. Its protein is CASSSASSYEQYF.

The genes are TRBV10-2 and TRBJ2-5, with TRBD2 identical over 8 bases. CDR3 length: 16 residues. Germline V gene sequence: CDR1 WSHSY, CDR2 SAAADI. V trimming: 0 bases; J trimming: 4 bases; junction bases outside the gene matches: 7. CDR3 loop: CASSESKAGARETQYF. The DNA for the CDR3 is TGCGCCAGCAGTGAGTCTAAAGCGGGGGCCCGAGAGACCCAGTACTTC.

This chain uses TRBV2 with TRBJ2-1; D may be TRBD2 (6 bases). The ends were cut back, 2 bases at V and 2 bases at J, with 13 bases in the middle. Germline CDR1 is SNHLY and CDR2 is FYNNEI. The CDR3 is made up of 16 amino acids. The CDR3 is CASSESRDWTYNEQFF. The CDR3, as DNA: TGTGCCAGCAGTGAATCTCGGGACTGGACCTACAATGAGCAGTTCTTC.

The J gene is TRBJ2-1, the V gene TRBV23-1; D assignment may be TRBD1 or TRBD2 (5 bases each). TRBV23-1 is classed as an ORF, of uncertain function. V was clipped by 8 bases and J by 4 bases, with 18 bases between them. The CDR3 runs 15 residues. The DNA for the CDR3 is TGCGCCAGCCCAATAGCCGGGACGGGATACAATGAGCAGTTCTTC. It is translated as CASPIAGTGYNEQFF.

As for this clone: Other DNA sequences within the sample encode an identical CDR3. This sequence joins TRBV30 and TRBJ1-1; no clear D gene. CDR1 is GTSNPN, CDR2 SVGIG, per germline (reference sequence). The ends were cut back, 0 bases at V and 0 bases at J, with 2 bases in the middle. The CDR3 sequence is 12 residues long. This chain's CDR3 is CAWSVLNTEAFF. The CDR3 DNA reads as TGTGCCTGGAGTGTATTGAACACTGAAGCTTTCTTT.

V usage is TRBV7-2 and J usage is TRBJ2-7; 7 nucleotides match TRBD1. Germline assignment: CDR1 SGHTA and CDR2 FQGNSA. This CDR3 contains 14 residues. V was clipped by 6 bases and J by 3 bases; unmatched bases: 8. This CDR3 reads CASRSGTEDYEQYF. Written as DNA, the CDR3 is TGTGCCAGCAGGTCCGGGACAGAAGACTACGAGCAGTACTTC.

This chain joins TRBV11-1 and TRBJ2-6; D is ambiguous. CDR1 and CDR2 from the germline V gene are SGHAT and FQDESV (reference sequence). V lost 6 bases and J 1 base, leaving 4 bases between the germline ends. This CDR3 comprises 13 residues. CDR3 DNA: TGTGCCAGCAGTCCTTCTGGGGCCAACGTCCTGACTTTC. This gives the protein CASSPSGANVLTF.

This CDR3 is CAIIGPFGGYTF. The CDR3 bases are TGTGCCATCATTGGACCCTTCGGTGGCTACACCTTC. The V call is TRBV10-3, the J call TRBJ1-2; D remains unclear. Germline V gene data show CDR1 as ENHRY and CDR2 as SYGVKD. V shed 7 bases and J shed 7 bases, with 13 bases lying between them. The CDR3 is made up of 12 amino acids.

The chain uses TRBV5-8 and TRBJ2-6, with D perhaps given as TRBD1 or TRBD2 (5 bases each). Germline V gene sequence: CDR1 SGHTS, CDR2 YDEGEE. Trimming left V 2 bases short and J 1 base short, with 7 bases between. CDR3 length: 15 residues. The CDR3 DNA is TGTGCCAGCAGCTTAGGGACGTCTGGGGCCAACGTCCTGACTTTC. Amino acids: CASSLGTSGANVLTF. The full variable domain, its missing parts supplied by reference TRBV5-8 and TRBJ2-6, is EAGVTQSPTHLIKTRGQQATLRCSPISGHTSVYWYQQALGLGLQFLLWYDEGEERNRGNFPPRFSGRQFPNYSSELNVNALELEDSALYLCASSLGTSGANVLTFGAGSRLTVL.

The chain carries TRBV7-2 and TRBJ2-7; D is unclear. CDR1 and CDR2 (germline): SGHTA, FQGNSA. V lost 5 bases, J lost 5 bases, and 16 bases lay in between. This CDR3 is 14 amino acids long. The DNA of the CDR3 is TGTGCCAGCAGCCGAACGGGCAGGTTTGACGAGCAGTACTTC. This codes for CASSRTGRFDEQYF. The entire variable domain, with the rest obtained from reference TRBV7-2 and TRBJ2-7, is as follows: GAGVSQSPSNKVTEKGKDVELRCDPISGHTALYWYRQSLGQGLEFLIYFQGNSAPDKSGLPSDRFSAERTGGSVSTLTIQRTQQEDSAVYLCASSRTGRFDEQYFGPGTRLTVT.

This sequence joins TRBV29-1 and TRBJ2-2; unclear D gene. This CDR3 is built from 13 residues. V shed 2 bases and J shed 1 base, with 5 bases lying between them. Germline V gives CDR1 SQVTM, CDR2 ANQGSEA. This CDR3 is CSVEYGNTGELFF. The CDR3 DNA follows: TGCAGCGTTGAATACGGGAACACCGGGGAGCTGTTTTTT.

The chain carries TRBV30 and TRBJ2-7; maybe TRBD1 (5 bases). Trimming stripped 4 bases from V and 0 bases from J, with 10 bases between. Germline CDR1 GTSNPN, CDR2 SVGIG (reference sequence). This CDR3 spans 13 amino acids. CDR3 sequence (DNA): TGTGCCTGGAAGGGGTCCCCCTCCTACGAGCAGTACTTC. It is translated as CAWKGSPSYEQYF. The full variable domain, in which reference TRBV30 and TRBJ2-7 provide the parts outside the CDR3, is SQTIHQWPATLVQPVGSPLSLECTVEGTSNPNLYWYRQAAGRGLQLLFYSVGIGQISSEVPQNLSASRPQDRQFILSSKKLLLSDSGFYLCAWKGSPSYEQYFGPGTRLTVT.